The 23 T cell receptor beta chains in this list originate from one sample, sequenced in a study of blood T cell repertoires in COVID-19. The data were produced by immunoSEQ multiplex PCR, yet TCRdb's version contains in-frame clones alone and is incomplete. The top ten clones hold under 5% of a sample with hundreds of thousands of clones, around 84% of them seen once. The sequenced sample consisted of PBMCs or T cells enriched from blood (not recorded which). These TCRs come from a man aged 25-45 years with acute COVID-19.

The chain links TRBV15 to TRBJ2-5, with a weak D call TRBD2 (7 bases). Between the trimmed V and J ends, which lost 8 bases and 7 bases, there was a span of 17 bases. CDR3 size: 13 residues. In germline, CDR1 is LNHNV, CDR2 YYDKDF (reference sequence). As DNA, the CDR3 is TGTGCCACCGCGGGGGCCGGTGAGGCGACCCAGTACTTC. Its protein is CATAGAGEATQYF. Combining the CDR3 with reference TRBV15 and TRBJ2-5 gives the whole variable domain DAMVIQNPRYQVTQFGKPVTLSCSQTLNHNVMYWYQQKSSQAPKLLFHYYDKDFNNEADTPDNFQSRRPNTSFCFLDIRSPGLGDTAMYLCATAGAGEATQYFGPGTRLLVL.

The genes are TRBV6-2 or TRBV6-3 and TRBJ2-1, with D uncertain. The CDR3 runs to 14 residues. Germline V gene data show CDR1 as MNHEY and CDR2 as SVGEGT. The ends were cut back, 0 bases at V and 4 bases at J, with 7 bases in the middle. CDR3 in DNA: TGTGCCAGCAGTTACTCGCTAGATTACAATGAGCAGTTCTTC. Translation gives CASSYSLDYNEQFF.

This clone was seen only a few times. V and J are TRBV7-9 and TRBJ2-7; 7 bases map to TRBD1. This CDR3 comprises 14 residues. V lost 6 bases to trimming and J lost 2 bases; unmatched junction nucleotides: 7. Germline CDR1 and CDR2: SEHNR and FQNEAQ (reference sequence). CDR3 nucleotides: TGTGCCAGCAGTTGGGGACAGCCCGCCTACGAGCAGTACGTC. Translation: CASSWGQPAYEQYV.

This clone was picked up many times. The chain couples TRBV7-3 to TRBJ2-2; 10 bases line up with TRBD2. The CDR3 loop spans 16 amino acids. CDR1 is SGHTA and CDR2 is FQGTGA in the germline V gene. The V segment lost 5 bases and the J segment 6 bases; nucleotides outside the gene matches: 9. The CDR3 DNA is TGTGCCAGCAGCCCAAGCGGGAGGGGAGCTTCCGGGGAGCTGTTTTTT. Amino acids: CASSPSGRGASGELFF. The full variable domain, in which reference TRBV7-3 and TRBJ2-2 provide the parts outside the CDR3, is GAGVSQTPSNKVTEKGKYVELRCDPISGHTALYWYRQSLGQGPEFLIYFQGTGAADDSGLPNDRFFAVRPEGSVSTLKIQRTERGDSAVYLCASSPSGRGASGELFFGEGSRLTVL.

V gene TRBV3-1 (or the pseudogene TRBV3-2) combines with J gene TRBJ2-3; TRBD2 is a possible D gene (5 bases). V lost 4 bases and J 8 bases, leaving 19 bases between the germline ends. The germline CDR1 and CDR2 sequences are LGHDT and YNNKEL (reference sequence). The CDR3 has 15 residues. The chain's CDR3 is CASSPGVSSSSTQYF. As DNA, the CDR3 is TGTGCCAGCAGCCCCGGGGTCTCCAGCTCAAGTACGCAGTATTTT.

The rearrangement joins TRBV9 to TRBJ2-2, with D hard to call. V was cut by 2 bases and J by 6 bases, with 5 bases left in between. The CDR3 runs 12 residues. Germline V gene sequence: CDR1 SGDLS, CDR2 YYNGEE. The CDR3 coding sequence is TGTGCCAGCAGCGTGGCAGCCGGGGAGCTGTTTTTT. It specifies CASSVAAGELFF.

The J gene is TRBJ1-1, the V gene TRBV10-1; 9 nucleotides line up with TRBD1. Germline CDR1 WNHNN, CDR2 SYGVQD (reference sequence). The V segment lost 6 bases and the J segment 4 bases; nucleotides outside the gene matches: 12. The CDR3 covers 16 residues. The CDR3 sequence: CASSVDRGRVPTEAFF. The CDR3 DNA follows: TGCGCCAGCAGCGTTGACAGGGGGAGAGTTCCCACTGAAGCTTTCTTT.

The V gene is TRBV11-3, the J gene TRBJ2-1; a possible D gene is TRBD2 (6 bases). V shed 5 bases and J shed 7 bases, with 27 bases lying between them. Germline loops: CDR1 SGHNT, CDR2 YENEEA. This CDR3 spans 18 amino acids. CDR3 amino acids: CASSRPRGSGLRMNEQFF. As DNA, the CDR3 is TGTGCCAGCAGCCGCCCGCGGGGTAGCGGCCTTCGTATGAATGAGCAGTTCTTC.

The chain joins TRBV27 to TRBJ2-6; a weak D match, TRBD2 (6 bases). V was clipped by 4 bases and J by 2 bases, with 15 bases between them. CDR1 and CDR2 (germline): MNHEY, SMNVEV (reference sequence). This CDR3 contains 17 residues. The CDR3 is CASSSYLGGPGANVLTF. DNA for the CDR3: TGTGCCAGCAGTTCCTACCTCGGGGGTCCTGGGGCCAACGTCCTGACTTTC.

V is TRBV27 and J is TRBJ2-5, with 9 bases fitting TRBD2. CDR3 length: 16 residues. Germline V gives CDR1 MNHEY, CDR2 SMNVEV (reference sequence). The V and J ends lost 4 bases and 3 bases, in that order; junction bases with no gene match: 9. CDR3 residues: CASSSPTSGLKETQYF. In nucleotides, the CDR3 is TGTGCCAGCAGTTCCCCAACTAGCGGGTTAAAAGAGACCCAGTACTTC.

This clone was found once. The V gene is TRBV29-1, the J gene TRBJ1-3; 9 positions match TRBD1. Per the germline V gene, CDR1 is SQVTM and CDR2 is ANQGSEA. The CDR3 covers 16 residues. V was pared by 0 bases and J by 5 bases, with 8 bases of the junction left unmatched. The CDR3 sequence: CSVEDLGTGRRNTIYF. The DNA for the CDR3 is TGCAGCGTTGAAGATCTGGGGACAGGGAGGCGAAACACCATATATTTT.

The rearrangement uses TRBV11-2 and TRBJ1-1, with unresolved D. This CDR3 is built from 13 residues. Trimming shortened V by 7 bases and J by 3 bases, and 12 bases separated the two germline ends. Germline CDR1 and CDR2: SGHAT and FQNNGV. The CDR3, as DNA: TGTGCCAGCACTGCTAGGGAGGACACTGAAGCTTTCTTT. It yields the protein CASTAREDTEAFF.

In its sample, this clone was seen once. The V call is TRBV19, the J call TRBJ2-1; 10 bases line up with TRBD1. This CDR3 comprises 15 residues. Germline CDR1 is LNHDA and CDR2 is SQIVND (reference sequence). With V trimmed by 8 bases and J by 4 bases, 8 bases remained unmatched. CDR3 protein: CASAKGTGVYNEQFF. The CDR3 DNA sequence: TGTGCCAGTGCTAAGGGGACAGGGGTATACAATGAGCAGTTCTTC.

J is TRBJ1-1 and V is TRBV11-3; no firm D call. Trimming cost V 0 bases and J 7 bases, with 6 bases left between them. The CDR3 spans 12 residues. Per germline, CDR1 SGHNT and CDR2 YENEEA. As DNA, the CDR3 is TGTGCCAGCAGCTTAGATCGGTATGAAGCTTTCTTT. Amino acids: CASSLDRYEAFF.

The V and J genes are TRBV7-8 and TRBJ2-7; TRBD2 aligns across 12 bases. This CDR3 is 16 amino acids long. J lost 7 bases, V lost 4 bases, and 11 bases had no gene match. The V gene's germline CDR1 is SGHVS and CDR2 FQNEAQ. The CDR3 coding sequence is TGTGCCAGCAGCTCTTTGACGCTAGCGGGAGGGGGGGAGCAGTACGTC. Protein: CASSSLTLAGGGEQYV.

The V gene is TRBV9, the J gene TRBJ2-1; 7 bases map to TRBD2. Germline lookup yields CDR1 SGDLS and CDR2 YYNGEE. The CDR3 sequence is 14 residues long. V was pared by 0 bases and J by 8 bases, with 5 bases of the junction left unmatched. CDR3 DNA sequence: TGTGCCAGCAGCGTAGGCGGGAGCCGGGATGAGCAGTTCTTC. This translates into CASSVGGSRDEQFF.

This clone was seen only once. The chain couples TRBV30 to TRBJ1-1; D is unclear. V lost 0 bases and J lost 9, with 8 bases in between. The CDR3 totals 11 residues. CDR1 is GTSNPN and CDR2 is SVGIG in the germline V gene (reference sequence). This CDR3 is CAWSVWAKAFF. CDR3 in DNA: TGTGCCTGGAGTGTCTGGGCAAAAGCTTTCTTT.

The chain employs TRBV9 and TRBJ2-2; D is unclear. The CDR3 loop spans 11 amino acids. The V end lost 3 bases, the J end lost 8 bases, and 5 bases lay between the germline ends. CDR1 is SGDLS, CDR2 YYNGEE, per germline. The CDR3 DNA sequence: TGTGCCAGCAGCGCCGAGGGGGAGCTGTTTTTT. Translation: CASSAEGELFF.

A single count supports this clone. The rearrangement uses TRBV3-1 (or the pseudogene TRBV3-2) and TRBJ2-1; 12 nucleotides match TRBD2. Trimming removed 1 base from V and 6 bases from J; junction bases left unmatched: 1. The CDR3 loop spans 15 amino acids. Germline V gene sequence: CDR1 LGHDT, CDR2 YNNKEL (reference sequence). CDR3 coding DNA: TGTGCCAGCAGCCAAGTGACTAGCGGGAGCAATGAGCAGTTCTTC. Protein: CASSQVTSGSNEQFF.

The table lists this clone with a count of one. The J gene is TRBJ2-2, the V gene TRBV27, with 12 bases identical to TRBD2. V lost 1 base, J lost 2 bases, and 5 bases stayed unmatched. The CDR3 extends over 18 amino acids. Germline CDR1 MNHEY, CDR2 SMNVEV (reference sequence). The CDR3 nucleotides are TGTGCCAGCAGTTTATTTCTAGCGGGGGGGCTTAACACCGGGGAGCTGTTTTTT. Protein sequence: CASSLFLAGGLNTGELFF.

The chain joins TRBV28 to TRBJ2-1; D gene uncertain. The V end lost 3 bases, the J end lost 0 bases, and 6 bases lay between the germline ends. The length of the CDR3 is 14 residues. Germline loops: CDR1 MDHEN, CDR2 SYDVKM. This CDR3 is CASSLVGSYNEQFF. The CDR3 region has the DNA TGTGCCAGCAGTTTGGTCGGCTCCTACAATGAGCAGTTCTTC.

The V gene is TRBV6-5, the J gene TRBJ2-2, with TRBD2 matching over 8 bases. CDR3 size: 15 residues. The V gene end was trimmed by 2 bases and the J gene end by 8 bases; junction bases not matched to a gene: 7. Per the germline V gene, CDR1 is MNHEY and CDR2 is SVGAGI. This CDR3 is CASSYAAGVGGELFF. The CDR3 DNA is TGTGCCAGCAGTTACGCAGCGGGAGTAGGTGGGGAGCTGTTTTTT.

Concerning this clone itself: This clone may be a read error of a much larger clone one base away. The chain recombines TRBV5-1 with TRBJ1-2; 7 nucleotides match TRBD1. The CDR3 runs 14 residues. Germline lookup yields CDR1 SGHRS and CDR2 YFSETQ. This CDR3 is CASSPGGANYGYTF. The CDR3 DNA reads as TGTGCCAGCAGCCCAGGGGGAGCTAACTATGGCTACACCTTC.